A single sample is the source of the 10 T cell receptor beta chains below, sequenced in a study of identical twins. MiXCR, applied by TCRdb to the 5' RACE reads, yields one record per CDR3 protein. This table holds 600,000 to 700,000 distinct CDR3 sequences, over 20% found once. This same sample was also taken into another study, of T cells expressing NK-cell markers.

Sequenced input: PBMCs. The source of these receptors is a woman aged 18-30 years in good health.

This clonotype was seen only a few times. The chain recombines TRBV5-1 with TRBJ2-7, with a weak D call TRBD1 (6 bases). CDR1 and CDR2 from the germline V gene are SGHRS and YFSETQ. This CDR3 region has 16 residues. The V gene lost 0 bases and the J gene lost 3 bases, with 16 bases spanning the gap. The CDR3 here is CASSLADGGRHYEQYF. CDR3 nucleotides: TGCGCCAGCAGCTTGGCCGATGGGGGCCGCCACTACGAGCAGTACTTC. Full variable domain (outside the CDR3, taken from reference TRBV5-1 and TRBJ2-7): KAGVTQTPRYLIKTRGQQVTLSCSPISGHRSVSWYQQTPGQGLQFLFEYFSETQRNKGNFPGRFSGRQFSNSRSEMNVSTLELGDSALYLCASSLADGGRHYEQYFGPGTRLTVT.

This clonotype has a handful of counts. The chain recombines TRBV12-3 or TRBV12-4 with TRBJ2-6, with a weak D call TRBD1 (6 bases). The V gene lost 7 bases and the J gene lost 4 bases, with 14 bases spanning the gap. The CDR3 spans 15 residues. The CDR3 region has the DNA TGTGCCAGCAAGGGAGCAGGGGCAGGGGCCAACGTCCTGACTTTC. Translated: CASKGAGAGANVLTF.

The chain has TRBV6-1 and TRBJ2-3, with D perhaps being TRBD1 or TRBD2 (6 bases each). Germline CDR1 MNHNS, CDR2 SASEGT. Trimming pared 2 bases from V and 12 bases from J, leaving 9 bases between. This CDR3 comprises 11 residues. In DNA form, the CDR3 reads TGTGCCAGCAGTGAACTCGGGGGCCAGTATTTT. This translates into CASSELGGQYF.

The genes are TRBV30 and TRBJ2-4; no reliable D call. V lost 0 bases to trimming and J lost 4 bases, with 10 bases between them. The germline V gene has CDR1 GTSNPN and CDR2 SVGIG (reference sequence). The CDR3 spans 14 residues. The CDR3 bases are TGTGCCTGGAGTGTAGAGCAGCTAAAAAACATTCAGTACTTC. Its translation is CAWSVEQLKNIQYF.

The J gene is TRBJ2-1, the V gene TRBV12-3 or TRBV12-4; TRBD1 matches at 9 bases. With V trimmed by 8 bases and J by 4 bases, 6 bases remained unmatched. The CDR3 is 14 amino acids. This CDR3 is CASAGQGNYNEQFF. CDR3 DNA: TGTGCCAGCGCTGGACAGGGGAATTACAATGAGCAGTTCTTC.

The chain uses TRBV20-1 and TRBJ1-1; D is unresolved. Trimming pared 6 bases from V and 2 bases from J, leaving 13 bases between. Per the germline V gene, CDR1 is DFQATT and CDR2 is SNEGSKA (reference sequence). The CDR3 is 13 residues long. The DNA of the CDR3 is TGCAGTGCAAAGACGACGGTAAACACTGAAGCTTTCTTT. It specifies CSAKTTVNTEAFF.

This chain joins TRBV5-1 and TRBJ2-1; perhaps D is TRBD1 or TRBD2 (5 bases each). The CDR3 sequence is 14 residues long. The V end was cut by 7 bases, the J end by 3 bases, with 14 bases between. CDR1 SGHRS and CDR2 YFSETQ come from the germline V gene. CDR3 DNA: TGCGCCAGCCATAGGGTGGGGGTCTACAATGAGCAGTTCTTC. Translated, it gives CASHRVGVYNEQFF.

This clonotype was counted ten times or more. The rearrangement links TRBV27 to TRBJ1-1, with TRBD1 as a possible D gene (5 bases). The CDR3 sequence is 12 residues long. V lost 8 bases and J 1 base, leaving 8 bases between the germline ends. Per germline, CDR1 MNHEY and CDR2 SMNVEV (reference sequence). The CDR3: CASGRENTEAFF. CDR3 sequence (DNA): TGTGCCAGCGGCAGGGAGAACACTGAAGCTTTCTTT.

This clonotype has a handful of counts. V usage is TRBV6-2 or TRBV6-3 and J usage is TRBJ2-3, with 7 bases fitting TRBD2. Trimming cost V 2 bases and J 3 bases; bases outside gene matches: 8. The CDR3 extends over 16 amino acids. Germline V gene data show CDR1 as MNHEY and CDR2 as SVGEGT. This CDR3 reads CASSYPSLARTDTQYF. The CDR3 DNA reads TGTGCCAGCAGTTACCCTTCACTAGCGCGAACAGATACGCAGTATTTT.

This chain connects TRBV5-1 to TRBJ2-3; 11 positions match TRBD2. With 7 bases clipped from V and 2 bases from J, the junction kept 15 bases outside the gene matches. Germline-derived CDR1 and CDR2 are SGHRS and YFSETQ. The CDR3 length is 18 residues. CDR3 amino acids: CASGPGLAVRRFTDTQYF. The CDR3 region has the DNA TGCGCCAGCGGTCCGGGACTAGCGGTTCGGAGGTTCACAGATACGCAGTATTTT.